This T cell receptor beta chain was recorded in a study of PD-1 blockade in classical Hodgkin lymphoma. V lost 2 bases and J 0 bases, leaving 11 bases between the germline ends. Germline CDR1 and CDR2: ENHRY and SYGVKD. The CDR3 runs 15 residues. The assay was immunoSEQ multiplex PCR, and TCRdb's table has in-frame clones only and misses some. The sample lists around 11,000 clones, approximately 74% occurring once. Time point: cycle 4 day 1 (C4D1), after six to seven weeks of nivolumab. Every single patient, without exception, relapsed after autologous stem cell transplantation, and brentuximab vedotin exposure varied. CD4+ T cells were purified from thawed PBMCs by negative selection.

This specimen consisted of CD4+ T cells from blood, obtained before the fourth cycle of nivolumab. This chain links TRBV10-3 with TRBJ2-7; weak D call: TRBD1 (6 bases). This TCR was sampled from a human donor with classical Hodgkin lymphoma. The CDR3 here is CAISERGRGSYEQYF. The CDR3, as DNA: TGTGCCATCAGTGAGAGGGGCAGGGGCTCCTACGAGCAGTACTTC.